The TCR beta chain described here comes from a study of blood T cell repertoires in COVID-19. Across the study: Collection of acute and convalescent COVID-19 samples took place in the United States, Italy and Spain. PBMCs, B-cell-depleted T cells, or T cells provided the cDNA or gDNA that made up the material.

Original methodology: Counts of nucleated cells, estimated from reference gene primer amplification, were obtained. Generated by immunoSEQ multiplex PCR, the TCRdb table keeps only in-frame clones and is missing some. That table is the source of V, J and clone size, and D and trimming were worked out from the DNA. The data contain 150,000 to 200,000 clones, 85% to 90% of them singletons. The CDR3 has 19 amino acids. CDR1 SGDLS and CDR2 YYNGEE come from the germline V gene. After removal of 3 bases from V and 1 base from J, the junction contained 13 bases not matched to a gene. This chain connects TRBV9 to TRBJ2-1; TRBD2 aligns across 10 bases. This TCR was recovered from a woman aged 65 to 85 with acute or convalescent COVID-19. The sample was peripheral blood. The CDR3 loop is CASSEERPLAGGSYNEQFF. CDR3 nucleotides: TGTGCCAGCAGCGAGGAAAGACCATTAGCGGGGGGTTCCTACAATGAGCAGTTCTTC.